This entry is about one TCR beta chain. The germline CDR1 and CDR2 sequences are LNHDA and SQIVND (reference sequence). The CDR3 totals 15 residues. The V segment lost 5 bases and the J segment 3 bases; nucleotides outside the gene matches: 6. Original analysis: Estimates of nucleated cell counts were drawn from the amplification of reference gene primers. TCRdb's copy holds only in-frame clones and misses some; the assay was immunoSEQ multiplex PCR. That table supplies the V and J calls and clone size; D and trimming were determined from the DNA. The repertoire has approximately 670,000 clones, about nine tenths of them found once; the top ten carry over 0.2%. This specimen belongs to a study of blood T cell repertoires in COVID-19.

V and J are TRBV19 and TRBJ1-5; 8 bases align to TRBD1. Sequenced: peripheral blood. This TCR was recovered from a woman younger than 30 with acute or convalescent COVID-19. The CDR3 coding sequence is TGTGCCAGTAGTCGAGGACAGGGTATCAATCAGCCCCAGCATTTT. Protein sequence: CASSRGQGINQPQHF.